Listed here is a single TCR beta chain. The data were taken from a study of T cells in Graves' hyperthyroidism and ophthalmopathy. This CDR3 comprises 14 residues. Germline-derived CDR1 and CDR2 are MNHEY and SVGAGI. The V gene lost 6 bases and the J gene lost 3 bases, with 12 bases spanning the gap. TCR beta CDR3 regions were amplified from RNA. With the HTBI primer set, the TCR CDR3 went through a first round of RT-PCR. TCRdb redid the calling of the multiplex PCR reads with MiXCR, one entry per CDR3 protein. The sample has 550,000 to 600,000 distinct CDR3 sequences; over 15% are singletons. The material sequenced was blood. The clonotype comes from a woman younger than 35 with Graves' hyperthyroidism. The chain is built from TRBV6-5 and TRBJ1-3; a possible D gene is TRBD1 (6 bases). The CDR3 sequence: CASRGRGHGNTIYF. CDR3 nucleotides: TGTGCCAGCAGGGGCAGGGGCCATGGAAACACCATATATTTT.